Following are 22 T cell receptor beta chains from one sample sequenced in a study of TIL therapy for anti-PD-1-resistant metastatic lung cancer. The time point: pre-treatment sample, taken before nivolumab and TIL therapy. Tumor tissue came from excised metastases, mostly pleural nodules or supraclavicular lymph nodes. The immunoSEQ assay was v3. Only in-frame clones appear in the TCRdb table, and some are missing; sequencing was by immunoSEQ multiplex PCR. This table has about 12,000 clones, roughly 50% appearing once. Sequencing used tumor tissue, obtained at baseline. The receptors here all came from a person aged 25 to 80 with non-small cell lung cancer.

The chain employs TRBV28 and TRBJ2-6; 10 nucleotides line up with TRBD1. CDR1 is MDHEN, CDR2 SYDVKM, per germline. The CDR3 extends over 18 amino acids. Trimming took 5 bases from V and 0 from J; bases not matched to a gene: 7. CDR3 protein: CASSHRQGAGSGANVLTF. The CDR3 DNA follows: TGTGCCAGCAGTCATAGACAGGGGGCAGGCTCTGGGGCCAACGTCCTGACTTTC. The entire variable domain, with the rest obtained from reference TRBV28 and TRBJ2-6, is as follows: DVKVTQSSRYLVKRTGEKVFLECVQDMDHENMFWYRQDPGLGLRLIYFSYDVKMKEKGDIPEGYSVSREKKERFSLILESASTNQTSMYLCASSHRQGAGSGANVLTFGAGSRLTVL.

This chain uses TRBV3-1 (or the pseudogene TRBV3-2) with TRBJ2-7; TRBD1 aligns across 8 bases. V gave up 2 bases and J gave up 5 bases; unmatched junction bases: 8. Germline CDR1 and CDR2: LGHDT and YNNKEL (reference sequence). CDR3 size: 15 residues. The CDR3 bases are TGTGCCAGCAGCCAATTGACAGGGGAGGCGAACGAGCAGTACTTC. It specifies CASSQLTGEANEQYF.

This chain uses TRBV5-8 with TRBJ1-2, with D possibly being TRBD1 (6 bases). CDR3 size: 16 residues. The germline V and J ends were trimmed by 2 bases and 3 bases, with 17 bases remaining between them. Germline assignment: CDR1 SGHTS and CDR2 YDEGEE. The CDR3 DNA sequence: TGTGCCAGCAGCTTTGGGACACCCGAGCAGTACTATGGCTACACCTTC. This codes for CASSFGTPEQYYGYTF.

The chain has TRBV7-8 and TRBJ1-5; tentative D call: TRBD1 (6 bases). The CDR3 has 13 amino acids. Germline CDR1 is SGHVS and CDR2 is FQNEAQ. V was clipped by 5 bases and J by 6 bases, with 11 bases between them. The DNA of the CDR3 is TGTGCCAGCAGCACCTCAGGGGCTCAGCCCCAGCATTTT. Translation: CASSTSGAQPQHF.

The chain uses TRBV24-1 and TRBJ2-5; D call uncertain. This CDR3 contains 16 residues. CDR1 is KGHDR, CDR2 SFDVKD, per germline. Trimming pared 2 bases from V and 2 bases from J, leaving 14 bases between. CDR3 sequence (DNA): TGTGCCACCAGTGATTCGATGAAACGTCTACAAGAGACCCAGTACTTC. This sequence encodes CATSDSMKRLQETQYF.

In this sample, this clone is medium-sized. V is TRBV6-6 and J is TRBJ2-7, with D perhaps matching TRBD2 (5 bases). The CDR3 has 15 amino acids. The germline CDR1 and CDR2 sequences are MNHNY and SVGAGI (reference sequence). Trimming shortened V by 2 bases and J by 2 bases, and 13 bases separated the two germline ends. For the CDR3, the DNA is TGTGCCAGCAGTTACGGTGGCGGGCGAACCTACGAGCAGTACTTC. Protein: CASSYGGGRTYEQYF.

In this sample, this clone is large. The CDR3 coding sequence is TGCGCCAGCAGACCCGGATCAAGGGGGGCCCAGTACTTC. It translates to CASRPGSRGAQYF. V gene TRBV10-2 combines with J gene TRBJ2-5; tentatively, D is TRBD1 or TRBD2 (6 bases each). The CDR3 runs to 13 residues. Germline V CDR1 and CDR2: WSHSY, SAAADI. The V end was cut by 6 bases, the J end by 9 bases, with 17 bases between.

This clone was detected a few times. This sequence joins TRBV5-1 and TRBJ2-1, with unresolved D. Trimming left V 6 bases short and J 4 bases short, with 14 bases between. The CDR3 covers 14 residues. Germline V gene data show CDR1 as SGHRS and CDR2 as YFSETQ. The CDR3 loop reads CASTTSVPYNEQFF. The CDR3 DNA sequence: TGCGCCAGCACCACCTCGGTACCTTACAATGAGCAGTTCTTC.

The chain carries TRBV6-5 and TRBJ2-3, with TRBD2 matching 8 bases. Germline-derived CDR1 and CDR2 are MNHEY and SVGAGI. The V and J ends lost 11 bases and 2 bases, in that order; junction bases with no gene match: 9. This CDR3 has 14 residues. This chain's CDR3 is CAGGGLVFTDTQYF. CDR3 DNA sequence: TGTGCCGGAGGGGGACTAGTGTTCACAGATACGCAGTATTTT.

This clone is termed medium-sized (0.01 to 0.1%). CDR3 in DNA: TGTGCCAGCAGCGTAGAAGGGTCTGAATTTGATGAAGCTTTCTTT. Its protein is CASSVEGSEFDEAFF. The chain joins TRBV9 to TRBJ1-1; D is ambiguous. The ends were cut back, 0 bases at V and 7 bases at J, with 16 bases in the middle. The CDR3 extends over 15 amino acids. The germline CDR1 and CDR2 sequences are SGDLS and YYNGEE.

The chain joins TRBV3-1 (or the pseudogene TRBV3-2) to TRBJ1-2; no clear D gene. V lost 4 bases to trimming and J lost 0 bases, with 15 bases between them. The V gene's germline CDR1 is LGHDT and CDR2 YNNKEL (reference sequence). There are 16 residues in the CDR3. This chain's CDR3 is CASSRRSSTSNYGYTF. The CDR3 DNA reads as TGTGCCAGCAGCCGGAGGTCCTCTACCTCTAACTATGGCTACACCTTC.

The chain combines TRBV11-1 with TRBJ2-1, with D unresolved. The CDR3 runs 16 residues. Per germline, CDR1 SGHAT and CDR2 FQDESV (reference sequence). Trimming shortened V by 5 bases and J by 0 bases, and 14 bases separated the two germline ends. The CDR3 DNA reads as TGTGCCAGCAGCCGCCTGATTTTAAGCTCCTACAATGAGCAGTTCTTC. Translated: CASSRLILSSYNEQFF.

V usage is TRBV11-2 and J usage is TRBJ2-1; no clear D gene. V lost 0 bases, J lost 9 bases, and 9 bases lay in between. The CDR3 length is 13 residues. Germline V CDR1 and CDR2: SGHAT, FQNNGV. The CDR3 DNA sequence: TGTGCCAGCAGCTTAGAGTCCAGTGGTGAGCAGTTCTTC. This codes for CASSLESSGEQFF.

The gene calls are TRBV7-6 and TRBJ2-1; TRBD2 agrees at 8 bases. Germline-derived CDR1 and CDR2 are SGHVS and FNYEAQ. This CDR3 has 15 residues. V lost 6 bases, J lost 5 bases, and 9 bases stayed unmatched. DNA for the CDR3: TGTGCCAGCAGTTCAGACCAGCGGGGGAACAATGAGCAGTTCTTC. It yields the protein CASSSDQRGNNEQFF.

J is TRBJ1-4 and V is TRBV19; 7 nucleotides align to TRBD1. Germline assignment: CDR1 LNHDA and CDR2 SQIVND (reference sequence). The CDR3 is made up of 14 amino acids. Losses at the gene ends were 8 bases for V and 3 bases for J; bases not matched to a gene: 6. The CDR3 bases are TGTGCCAGTTCCCACAGGGGCCCTAATGAAAAACTGTTTTTT. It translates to CASSHRGPNEKLFF.

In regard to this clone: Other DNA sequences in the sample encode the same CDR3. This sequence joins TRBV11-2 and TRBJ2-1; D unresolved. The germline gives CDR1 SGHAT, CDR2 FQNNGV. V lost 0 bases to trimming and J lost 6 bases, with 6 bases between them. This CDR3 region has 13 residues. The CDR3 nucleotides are TGTGCCAGCAGCTTAGAGGCCAGCAATGAGCAGTTCTTC. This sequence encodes CASSLEASNEQFF.

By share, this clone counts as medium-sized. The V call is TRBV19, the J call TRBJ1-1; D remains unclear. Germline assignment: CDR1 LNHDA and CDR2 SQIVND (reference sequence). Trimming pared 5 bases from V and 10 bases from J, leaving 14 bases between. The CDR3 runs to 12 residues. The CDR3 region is CASSDGLRRAFF. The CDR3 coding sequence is TGTGCCAGTAGTGATGGGTTACGGAGAGCTTTCTTT. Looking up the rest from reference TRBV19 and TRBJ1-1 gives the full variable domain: DGGITQSPKYLFRKEGQNVTLSCEQNLNHDAMYWYRQDPGQGLRLIYYSQIVNDFQKGDIAEGYSVSREKKESFPLTVTSAQKNPTAFYLCASSDGLRRAFFGQGTRLTVV.

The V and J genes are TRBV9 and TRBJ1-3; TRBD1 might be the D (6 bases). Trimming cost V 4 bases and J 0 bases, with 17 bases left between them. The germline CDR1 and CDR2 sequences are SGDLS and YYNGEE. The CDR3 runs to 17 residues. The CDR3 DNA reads TGTGCCAGCAGCAATACCCCACAGGGCGACTCTGGAAACACCATATATTTT. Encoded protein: CASSNTPQGDSGNTIYF. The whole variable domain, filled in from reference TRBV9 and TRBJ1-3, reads DSGVTQTPKHLITATGQRVTLRCSPRSGDLSVYWYQQSLDQGLQFLIQYYNGEERAKGNILERFSAQQFPDLHSELNLSSLELGDSALYFCASSNTPQGDSGNTIYFGEGSWLTVV.

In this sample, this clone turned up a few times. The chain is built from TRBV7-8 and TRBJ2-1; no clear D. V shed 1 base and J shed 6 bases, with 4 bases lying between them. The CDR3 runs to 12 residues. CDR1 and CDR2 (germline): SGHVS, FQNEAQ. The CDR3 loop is CASSLGANEQFF. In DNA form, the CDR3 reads TGTGCCAGCAGCTTAGGGGCCAATGAGCAGTTCTTC.

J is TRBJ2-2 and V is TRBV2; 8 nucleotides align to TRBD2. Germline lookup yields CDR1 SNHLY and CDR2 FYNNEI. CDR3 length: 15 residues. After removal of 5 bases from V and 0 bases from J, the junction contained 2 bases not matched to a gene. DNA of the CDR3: TGTGCCAGCAGTTTAGCGGGATCGAACACCGGGGAGCTGTTTTTT. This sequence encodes CASSLAGSNTGELFF.

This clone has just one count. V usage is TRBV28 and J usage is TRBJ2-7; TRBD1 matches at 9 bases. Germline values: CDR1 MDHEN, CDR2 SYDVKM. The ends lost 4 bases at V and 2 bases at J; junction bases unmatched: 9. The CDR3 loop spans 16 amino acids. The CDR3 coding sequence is TGTGCCAGCAGTTCTTACTGGCGGGACAGGGCCTACGAGCAGTACTTC. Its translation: CASSSYWRDRAYEQYF. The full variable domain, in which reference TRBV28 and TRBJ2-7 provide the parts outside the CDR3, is DVKVTQSSRYLVKRTGEKVFLECVQDMDHENMFWYRQDPGLGLRLIYFSYDVKMKEKGDIPEGYSVSREKKERFSLILESASTNQTSMYLCASSSYWRDRAYEQYFGPGTRLTVT.

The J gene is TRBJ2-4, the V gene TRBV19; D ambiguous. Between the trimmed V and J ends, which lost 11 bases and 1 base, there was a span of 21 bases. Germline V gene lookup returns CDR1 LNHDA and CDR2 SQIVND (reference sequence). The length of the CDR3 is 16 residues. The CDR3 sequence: CASTPRGAGAKNIQYF. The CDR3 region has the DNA TGTGCCTCAACCCCCCGAGGCGCCGGGGCCAAAAACATTCAGTACTTC.